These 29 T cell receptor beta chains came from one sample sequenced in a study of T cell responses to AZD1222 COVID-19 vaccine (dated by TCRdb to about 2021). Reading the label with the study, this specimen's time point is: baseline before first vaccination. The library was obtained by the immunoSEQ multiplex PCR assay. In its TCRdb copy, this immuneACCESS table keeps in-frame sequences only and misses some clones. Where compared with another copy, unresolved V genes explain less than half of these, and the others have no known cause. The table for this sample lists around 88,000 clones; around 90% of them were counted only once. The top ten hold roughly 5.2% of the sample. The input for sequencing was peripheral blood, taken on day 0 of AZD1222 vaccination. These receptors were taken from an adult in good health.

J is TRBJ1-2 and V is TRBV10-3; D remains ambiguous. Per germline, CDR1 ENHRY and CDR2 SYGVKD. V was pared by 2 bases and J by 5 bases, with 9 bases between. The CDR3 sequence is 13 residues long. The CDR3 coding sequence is TGTGCCATCAGTGAGGCGGCTGGGTATGGCTACACCTTC. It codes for CAISEAAGYGYTF.

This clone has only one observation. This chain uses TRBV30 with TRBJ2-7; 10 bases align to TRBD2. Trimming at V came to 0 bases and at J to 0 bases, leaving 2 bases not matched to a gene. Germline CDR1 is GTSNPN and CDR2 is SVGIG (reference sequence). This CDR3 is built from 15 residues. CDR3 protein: CAWSVGTSASYEQYF. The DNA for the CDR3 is TGTGCCTGGAGTGTCGGGACTAGCGCCTCCTACGAGCAGTACTTC.

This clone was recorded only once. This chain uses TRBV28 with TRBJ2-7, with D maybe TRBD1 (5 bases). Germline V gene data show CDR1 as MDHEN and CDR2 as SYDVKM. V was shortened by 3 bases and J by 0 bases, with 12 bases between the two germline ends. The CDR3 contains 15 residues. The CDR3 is CASSFGQGLSYEQYF. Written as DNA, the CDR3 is TGTGCCAGCAGTTTTGGGCAGGGCCTCTCCTACGAGCAGTACTTC.

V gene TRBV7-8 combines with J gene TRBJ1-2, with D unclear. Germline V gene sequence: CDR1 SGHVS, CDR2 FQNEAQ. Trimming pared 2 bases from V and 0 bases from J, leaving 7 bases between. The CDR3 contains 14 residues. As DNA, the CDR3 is TGTGCCAGCAGCTTAAGTGGGGCTAACTATGGCTACACCTTC. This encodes CASSLSGANYGYTF. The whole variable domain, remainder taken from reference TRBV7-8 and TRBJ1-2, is GAGVSQSPRYKVAKRGQDVALRCDPISGHVSLFWYQQALGQGPEFLTYFQNEAQLDKSGLPSDRFFAERPEGSVSTLKIQRTQQEDSAVYLCASSLSGANYGYTFGSGTRLTVV.

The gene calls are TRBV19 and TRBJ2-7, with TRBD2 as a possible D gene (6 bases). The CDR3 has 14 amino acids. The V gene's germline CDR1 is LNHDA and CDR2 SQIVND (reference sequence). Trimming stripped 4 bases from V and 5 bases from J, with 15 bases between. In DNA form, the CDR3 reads TGTGCCAGTAGTAGCGGGCGCGGCGGGGACGAGCAGTACTTC. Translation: CASSSGRGGDEQYF.

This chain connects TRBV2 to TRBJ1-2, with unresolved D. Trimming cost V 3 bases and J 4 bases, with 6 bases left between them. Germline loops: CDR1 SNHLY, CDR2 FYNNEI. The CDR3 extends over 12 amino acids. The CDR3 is CASSDGPYGYTF. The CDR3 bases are TGTGCCAGCAGTGACGGCCCCTATGGCTACACCTTC.

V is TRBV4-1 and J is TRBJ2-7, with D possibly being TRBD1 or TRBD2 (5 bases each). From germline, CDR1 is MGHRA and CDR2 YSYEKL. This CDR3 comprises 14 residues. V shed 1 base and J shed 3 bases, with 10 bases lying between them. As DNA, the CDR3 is TGCGCCAGCAGCCAAGCGCCGGGACGCTACGAGCAGTACTTC. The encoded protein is CASSQAPGRYEQYF.

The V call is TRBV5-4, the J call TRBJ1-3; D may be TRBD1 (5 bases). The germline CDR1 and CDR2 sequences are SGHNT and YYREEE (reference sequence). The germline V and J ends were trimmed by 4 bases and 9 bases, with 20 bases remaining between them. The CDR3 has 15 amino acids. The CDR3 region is CASSLDVGTPSTIYF. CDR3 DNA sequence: TGTGCCAGCAGCCTGGATGTCGGGACCCCGAGCACCATATATTTT.

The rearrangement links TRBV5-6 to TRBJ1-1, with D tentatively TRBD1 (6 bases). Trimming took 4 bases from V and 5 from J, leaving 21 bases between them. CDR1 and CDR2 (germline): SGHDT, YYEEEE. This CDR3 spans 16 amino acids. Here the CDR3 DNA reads TGTGCCAGCAGCCCGCTCGGGGGACAACGAGGTACTGAAGCTTTCTTT. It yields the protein CASSPLGGQRGTEAFF. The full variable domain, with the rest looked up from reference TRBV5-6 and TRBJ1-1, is DAGVTQSPTHLIKTRGQQVTLRCSPKSGHDTVSWYQQALGQGPQFIFQYYEEEERQRGNFPDRFSGHQFPNYSSELNVNALLLGDSALYLCASSPLGGQRGTEAFFGQGTRLTVV.

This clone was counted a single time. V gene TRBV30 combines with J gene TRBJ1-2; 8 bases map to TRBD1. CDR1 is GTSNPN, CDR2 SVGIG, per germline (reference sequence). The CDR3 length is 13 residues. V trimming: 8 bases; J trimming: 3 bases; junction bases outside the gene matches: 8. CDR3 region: CAGVDRADYGYTF. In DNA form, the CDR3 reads TGTGCCGGGGTGGACAGGGCGGACTATGGCTACACCTTC.

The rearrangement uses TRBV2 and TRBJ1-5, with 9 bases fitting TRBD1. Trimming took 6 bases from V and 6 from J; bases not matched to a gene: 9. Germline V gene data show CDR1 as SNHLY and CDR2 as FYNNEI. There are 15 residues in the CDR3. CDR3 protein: CASRGGDRVGQPQHF. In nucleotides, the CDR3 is TGTGCCAGCAGAGGGGGGGACAGGGTAGGTCAGCCCCAGCATTTT.

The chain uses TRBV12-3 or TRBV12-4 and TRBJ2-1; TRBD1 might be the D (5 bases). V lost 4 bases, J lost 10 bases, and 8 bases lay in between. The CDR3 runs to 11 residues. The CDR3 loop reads CASSSNREQFF. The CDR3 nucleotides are TGTGCCAGCAGTTCCAACAGGGAGCAGTTCTTC.

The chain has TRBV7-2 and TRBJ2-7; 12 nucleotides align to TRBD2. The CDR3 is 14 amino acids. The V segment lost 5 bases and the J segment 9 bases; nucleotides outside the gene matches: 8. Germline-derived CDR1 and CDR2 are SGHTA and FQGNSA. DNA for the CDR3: TGTGCCAGCAGCCCAGGACTAGCGGGAAGCGTGCAGTACTTC. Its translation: CASSPGLAGSVQYF.

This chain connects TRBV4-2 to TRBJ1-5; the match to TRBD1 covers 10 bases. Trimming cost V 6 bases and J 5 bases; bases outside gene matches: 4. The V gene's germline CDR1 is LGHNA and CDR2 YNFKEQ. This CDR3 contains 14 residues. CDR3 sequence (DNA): TGTGCCAGCAGTGGACAGGGGGATGATCAGCCCCAGCATTTT. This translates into CASSGQGDDQPQHF.

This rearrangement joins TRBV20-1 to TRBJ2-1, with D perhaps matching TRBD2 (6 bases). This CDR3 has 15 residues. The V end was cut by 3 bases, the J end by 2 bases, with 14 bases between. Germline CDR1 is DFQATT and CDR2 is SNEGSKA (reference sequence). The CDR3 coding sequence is TGCAGTGCTAGTCCTTTTAGCGGAACCTACAATGAGCAGTTCTTC. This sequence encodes CSASPFSGTYNEQFF.

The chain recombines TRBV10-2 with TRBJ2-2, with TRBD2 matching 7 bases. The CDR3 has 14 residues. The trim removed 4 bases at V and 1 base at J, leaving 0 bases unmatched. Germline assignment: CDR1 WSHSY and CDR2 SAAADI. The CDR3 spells CASSASGNTGELFF. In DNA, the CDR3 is TGCGCCAGCAGTGCTAGCGGGAACACCGGGGAGCTGTTTTTT.

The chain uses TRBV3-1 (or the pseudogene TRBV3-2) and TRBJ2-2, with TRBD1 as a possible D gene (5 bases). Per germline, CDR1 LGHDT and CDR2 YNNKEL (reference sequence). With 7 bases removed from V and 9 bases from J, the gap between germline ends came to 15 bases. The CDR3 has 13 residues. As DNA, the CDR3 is TGTGCCAGCAATACAGGCGCCATAAGGGAGCTGTTTTTT. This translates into CASNTGAIRELFF.

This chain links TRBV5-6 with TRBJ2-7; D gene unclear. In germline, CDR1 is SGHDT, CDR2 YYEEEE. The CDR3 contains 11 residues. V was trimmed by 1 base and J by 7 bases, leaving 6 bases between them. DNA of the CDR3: TGTGCCAGCAGCTTGTTTGGTGAGCAGTACTTC. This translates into CASSLFGEQYF. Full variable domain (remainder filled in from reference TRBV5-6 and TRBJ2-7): DAGVTQSPTHLIKTRGQQVTLRCSPKSGHDTVSWYQQALGQGPQFIFQYYEEEERQRGNFPDRFSGHQFPNYSSELNVNALLLGDSALYLCASSLFGEQYFGPGTRLTVT.

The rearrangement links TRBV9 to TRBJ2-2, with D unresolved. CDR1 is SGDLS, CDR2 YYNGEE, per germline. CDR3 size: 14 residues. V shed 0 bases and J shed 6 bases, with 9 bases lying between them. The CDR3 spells CASSVGGAAGELFF. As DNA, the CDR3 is TGTGCCAGCAGCGTAGGTGGAGCCGCCGGGGAGCTGTTTTTT.

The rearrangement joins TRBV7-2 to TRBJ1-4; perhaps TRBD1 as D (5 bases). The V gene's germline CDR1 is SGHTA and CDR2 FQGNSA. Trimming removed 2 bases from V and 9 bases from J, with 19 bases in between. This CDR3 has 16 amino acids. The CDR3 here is CASSLSGGPGEKKLFF. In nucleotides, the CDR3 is TGTGCCAGCAGCTTATCGGGGGGTCCGGGGGAAAAAAAACTGTTTTTT.

CDR3 in amino acids: CASLTGNQPQHF. The CDR3 DNA follows: TGTGCCAGCTTGACTGGCAATCAGCCCCAGCATTTT. J is TRBJ1-5 and V is TRBV6-5, with D uncertain. Deletions cut 8 bases from V and 2 bases from J, with 7 bases between. The CDR3 has 12 residues. CDR1 and CDR2 (germline): MNHEY, SVGAGI.

DNA for the CDR3: TGTGCCAGCAGCTTGGGATTCACACAGACGAACACCGGGGAGCTGTTTTTT. It yields the protein CASSLGFTQTNTGELFF. This chain links TRBV5-8 with TRBJ2-2, with D unclear. Germline V gene data show CDR1 as SGHTS and CDR2 as YDEGEE. The CDR3 spans 17 residues. V lost 0 bases and J 0 bases, leaving 12 bases between the germline ends.

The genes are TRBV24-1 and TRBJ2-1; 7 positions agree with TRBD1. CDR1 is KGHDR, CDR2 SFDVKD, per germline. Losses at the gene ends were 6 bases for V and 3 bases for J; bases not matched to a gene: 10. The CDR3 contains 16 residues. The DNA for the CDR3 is TGTGCCACCAGTTCACCCCGGGACAGCCACTACAATGAGCAGTTCTTC. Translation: CATSSPRDSHYNEQFF.

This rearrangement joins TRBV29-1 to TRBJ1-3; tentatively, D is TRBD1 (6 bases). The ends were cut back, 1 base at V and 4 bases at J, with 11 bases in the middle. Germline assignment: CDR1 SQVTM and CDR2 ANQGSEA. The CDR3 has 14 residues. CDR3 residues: CSVEVDSSGNTIYF. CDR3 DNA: TGCAGCGTTGAAGTGGACAGTAGCGGAAACACCATATATTTT.

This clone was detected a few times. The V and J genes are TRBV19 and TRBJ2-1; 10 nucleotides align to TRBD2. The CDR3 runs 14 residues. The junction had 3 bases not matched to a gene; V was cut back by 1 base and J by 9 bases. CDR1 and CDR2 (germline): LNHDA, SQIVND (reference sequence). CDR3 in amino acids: CASSIGSSGSEQFF. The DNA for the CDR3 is TGTGCCAGTAGTATAGGGTCTAGCGGGAGTGAGCAGTTCTTC.

CDR3 amino acids: CASRPQDSGANVLTF. The CDR3 DNA reads as TGTGCCAGCAGGCCTCAGGACTCTGGGGCCAACGTCCTGACTTTC. The chain links TRBV6-5 to TRBJ2-6; D is unclear. CDR1 and CDR2 from the germline V gene are MNHEY and SVGAGI. Deletions cut 6 bases from V and 0 bases from J, with 9 bases between. This CDR3 is built from 15 residues.

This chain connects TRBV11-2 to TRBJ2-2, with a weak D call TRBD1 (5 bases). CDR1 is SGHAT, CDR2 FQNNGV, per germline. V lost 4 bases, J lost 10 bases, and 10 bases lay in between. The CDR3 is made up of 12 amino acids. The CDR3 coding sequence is TGTGCCAGCAGCTGGGGCGATGAGGAGCTGTTTTTT. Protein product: CASSWGDEELFF. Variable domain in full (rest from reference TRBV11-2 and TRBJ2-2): EAGVAQSPRYKIIEKRQSVAFWCNPISGHATLYWYQQILGQGPKLLIQFQNNGVVDDSQLPKDRFSAERLKGVDSTLKIQPAKLEDSAVYLCASSWGDEELFFGEGSRLTVL.

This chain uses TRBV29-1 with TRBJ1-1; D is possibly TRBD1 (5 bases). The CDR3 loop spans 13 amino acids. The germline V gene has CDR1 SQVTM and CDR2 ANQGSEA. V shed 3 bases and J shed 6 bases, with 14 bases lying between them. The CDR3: CSVEGRIYAEAFF. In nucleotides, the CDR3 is TGCAGCGTTGAGGGGCGAATTTACGCTGAAGCTTTCTTT.

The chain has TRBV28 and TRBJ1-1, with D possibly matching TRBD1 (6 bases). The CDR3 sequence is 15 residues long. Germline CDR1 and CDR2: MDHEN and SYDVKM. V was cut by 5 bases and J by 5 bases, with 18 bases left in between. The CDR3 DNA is TGTGCCAGCAGTCTACCCGACAGGTTGATTACTGAAGCTTTCTTT. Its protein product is CASSLPDRLITEAFF.